This T cell receptor beta chain was recorded in a study of shared clonotypes between healthy human individuals. Data came from immunoSEQ multiplex PCR; TCRdb stores just in-frame clones and leaves some out. This sample has around 2.1 million clones, with nearly 97% found just once. There are 15 residues in the CDR3. Germline lookup yields CDR1 LGHNA and CDR2 YNFKEQ. V trimming: 1 base; J trimming: 6 bases; junction bases outside the gene matches: 8. This chain joins TRBV4-2 and TRBJ1-2, with 7 bases identical to TRBD1. The TCR was taken from a man aged 18 to 35 in good health. The source material was naive CD4+ T cells sorted from blood. Subset indicated: CD45RA+ positively selected. CDR3 DNA: TGTGCCAGCAGCCAAGGCCCTACACAGGGGAATGGCTACACCTTC. The encoded protein is CASSQGPTQGNGYTF.